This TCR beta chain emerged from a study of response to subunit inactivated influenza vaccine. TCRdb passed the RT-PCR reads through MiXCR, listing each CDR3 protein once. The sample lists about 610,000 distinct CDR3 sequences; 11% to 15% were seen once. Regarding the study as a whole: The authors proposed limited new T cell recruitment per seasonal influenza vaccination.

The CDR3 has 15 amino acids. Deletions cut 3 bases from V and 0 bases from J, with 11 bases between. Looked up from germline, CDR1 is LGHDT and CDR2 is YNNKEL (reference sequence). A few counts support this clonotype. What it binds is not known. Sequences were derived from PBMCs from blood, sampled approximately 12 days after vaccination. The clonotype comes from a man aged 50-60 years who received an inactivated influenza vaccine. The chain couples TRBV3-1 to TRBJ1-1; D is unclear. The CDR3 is CASSQGGRVNTEAFF. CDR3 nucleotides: TGTGCCAGCAGCCAGGGAGGGCGCGTGAACACTGAAGCTTTCTTT.